Below, 2 T cell receptor beta chains from the same sample are listed, as sequenced in a study of T cell responses to AZD1222 COVID-19 vaccine. The method was immunoSEQ multiplex PCR; TCRdb's version includes in-frame clones alone and lacks a portion of them. The sample holds fewer than 140,000 clones, about 90% seen once. Sequenced material: peripheral blood, taken 28 days after the second AZD1222 dose. These receptors came from an adult who received the AZD1222 COVID-19 vaccine.

The genes are TRBV11-3 and TRBJ2-1; D is undetermined. V was trimmed by 1 base and J by 4 bases, leaving 11 bases between them. The CDR3 length is 15 residues. CDR1 and CDR2 from the germline V gene are SGHNT and YENEEA. CDR3 DNA: TGTGCCAGCAGCTTAGCTGCCGGGCTTTACAATGAGCAGTTCTTC. Residues: CASSLAAGLYNEQFF.

This clone was detected once. The J gene is TRBJ1-4, the V gene TRBV3-1 (or the pseudogene TRBV3-2); maybe TRBD1 (6 bases). Trimming cost V 4 bases and J 8 bases, with 8 bases left between them. The CDR3 sequence is 12 residues long. Germline assignment: CDR1 LGHDT and CDR2 YNNKEL (reference sequence). CDR3 amino acids: CASSLGAEKLFF. The CDR3 DNA follows: TGTGCCAGCAGCCTGGGGGCCGAAAAACTGTTTTTT.